This TCR beta chain was identified during a study of blood T cell repertoires in COVID-19. About the study: Italy, Spain and the United States were the sources of the convalescent and acute COVID-19 samples. T cells, B-cell-depleted T cells, or PBMCs provided the cDNA or gDNA that served as material.

This clone was observed many times. TCRdb's table, derived via immunoSEQ multiplex PCR, lists solely in-frame clones and lacks some. The table shows over 85,000 clones, with around 87% occurring only once. Sequenced material: peripheral blood. This clonotype originated in a human donor with acute or convalescent COVID-19. The donor label of this sample is uncertain.

DNA of the CDR3: TGTGCCAGCAGTGTGGGAGCGGGGGGGCCGGGGGAGACCCAGTACTTC. Its protein product is CASSVGAGGPGETQYF. The chain has TRBV2 and TRBJ2-5; 10 positions match TRBD2. Per germline, CDR1 SNHLY and CDR2 FYNNEI. The junction had 10 bases not matched to a gene; V was cut back by 4 bases and J by 5 bases. The CDR3 spans 16 residues.